This TCR beta chain is drawn from a study of CD8 T cells in ankylosing spondylitis. Study-wide results and limits: Reportedly, disease-linked clones are significantly enriched in ankylosing spondylitis patients' matched synovial fluid. Blood from ankylosing spondylitis patients appeared to carry a characteristic roughly 8-variant TCR beta motif.

The CDR3 covers 12 residues. The ends were cut back, 5 bases at V and 4 bases at J, with 12 bases in the middle. Germline CDR1 reads DFQATT; CDR2 reads SNEGSKA (reference sequence). This clonotype was detected ten times or more. Its target is not known. Via MiXCR, TCRdb re-called the 5' RACE reads, giving one row per CDR3 protein. The sample lists some 330,000 distinct CDR3 sequences, under 8.5% seen once, with 14% to 15% in the top ten. V and J are TRBV20-1 and TRBJ2-7; D gene unclear. The sequence came from a male donor with ankylosing spondylitis. The sequenced sample consisted of blood, either unsorted or a sorted T cell fraction (not recorded which). The CDR3 bases are TGCAGTGCTGTACGGAGCGAGTACGAGCAGTACTTC. Its translation: CSAVRSEYEQYF.